This T cell receptor beta chain was obtained from a study of CD8 T cells in Susac syndrome. V lost 5 bases and J lost 4; bases outside the gene matches: 3. CDR3 length: 13 amino acids. Germline CDR1 and CDR2: KGHSH and LQKENI. It was with random hexamers that about 0.45 to 1 ug RNA was reverse transcribed. One entry per CDR3 protein results from TCRdb running MiXCR on the immunoSEQ multiplex PCR reads. This table has 170,000 or so distinct CDR3 sequences, around 93% appearing once. The multiple sclerosis controls consisted of treatment-naive patients with relapsing-remitting disease, either stable or active.

The source is a human donor with multiple sclerosis. The rearrangement joins TRBV18 to TRBJ2-7; 9 bases map to TRBD1. Sequenced: CD4+ T cells from PBMCs. As DNA, the CDR3 is TGTGCCAGCTCAAGACAGGGGGAGTACGAGCAGTACTTC. Its protein is CASSRQGEYEQYF.